The present entry profiles one T cell receptor (beta chain) with its context. TCRdb's copy holds only in-frame clones and misses some; the assay was immunoSEQ multiplex PCR. The repertoire holds fewer than 200,000 clones, approximately 79% seen once, with around 7% in the top ten. The V gene lost 2 bases and the J gene lost 0 bases, with 8 bases spanning the gap. Germline V CDR1 and CDR2: MNHNS, SASEGT. This CDR3 has 15 residues. The data were taken from a study of blood T cell repertoires in COVID-19. In the study overall: The samples span acute and convalescent COVID-19 from the United States, Italy and Spain.

A Seattle source enrolled patients during active infection and followed them longitudinally. V is TRBV6-1 and J is TRBJ1-5; D is undetermined. Material: peripheral blood. The TCR was taken from a woman between 35 and 50 years old with COVID-19, enrolled during active disease. DNA for the CDR3: TGTGCCAGCAGTGAAAACAGTATTAGCAATCAGCCCCAGCATTTT. It specifies CASSENSISNQPQHF.